A selection of T cell receptor beta chains follows, all from one sample in a study of STAT3 mutations in large granular lymphocyte leukemia. TCRdb's copy holds only in-frame clones and misses some; the assay was immunoSEQ multiplex PCR. The sample includes over 10,000 clones, 70% to 80% of them seen just once. The source material was peripheral blood mononuclear cells. The receptors stem from a man between 60 and 70 years old with T-cell large granular lymphocyte leukemia. Some clones in this sample may be carry-over from other donors' samples. The CDR3 runs from the conserved cysteine through the conserved F or W. D genes are given only for firm matches. Where a row states a size, it is once, few, many or the class of an expanded clone; other rows omit it.

NA TRBJ2-7 TRBV7-7 NA CASSQQEGYEQYF TGTGCTAGCAGCCAACAGGAAGGGTACGAGCAGTACTTC
TRBD1 TRBJ1-2 TRBV4-1 NA CASSRQGQSDGYTF TGCGCCAGCAGCCGCCAGGGACAGTCGGATGGCTACACCTTC
NA TRBJ1-1 TRBV7-9 NA CASSFHGRDTEAFF TGTGCCAGCAGCTTCCACGGTAGGGACACTGAAGCTTTCTTT
NA TRBJ1-1 TRBV27 NA CASRSARRMNTEAFF TGTGCCAGCAGGTCGGCCAGGCGTATGAACACTGAAGCTTTCTTT
NA TRBJ2-7 TRBV5-3 NA CARSLAEGAAPRYEQYF TGTGCCAGAAGCTTGGCGGAAGGGGCCGCACCCCGGTACGAGCAGTACTTC
NA TRBJ2-1 TRBV30 NA CAWSVRGNEQFF TGTGCCTGGAGTGTACGAGGTAATGAGCAGTTCTTC
TRBD1 TRBJ2-7 TRBV28 NA CASSLTGGRDYEQYF TGTGCCAGCAGTTTAACAGGGGGCAGGGACTACGAGCAGTACTTC
NA TRBJ2-3 TRBV4-2 NA CASSQDPAGGTDTQYF TGTGCCAGCAGCCAAGATCCGGCAGGGGGCACAGATACGCAGTATTTT
NA TRBJ2-2 TRBV25-1 NA CASSEYQGAGELFF TGTGCCAGCAGTGAATATCAAGGGGCCGGGGAGCTGTTTTTT
TRBD2 TRBJ2-2 TRBV19 NA CASSIETSGRIGELFF TGTGCCAGTAGTATCGAGACTAGCGGGAGGATCGGGGAGCTGTTTTTT
TRBD1 TRBJ1-5 TRBV6-5 NA CASSYSGQKHQPQHF TGTGCCAGCAGTTACTCGGGACAGAAACATCAGCCCCAGCATTTT
TRBD1 TRBJ1-3 TRBV5-1 NA CASSIQGASSGNTIYF TGCGCCAGCAGCATACAGGGGGCCAGCTCTGGAAACACCATATATTTT
TRBD1 TRBJ1-5 TRBV18 few CASSPTGGSQPQHF TGTGCCAGCTCACCTACAGGGGGAAGTCAGCCCCAGCATTTT
TRBD1 TRBJ1-1 TRBV9 NA CASSPRGQAWNTEAFF TGTGCCAGCAGCCCTCGGGGACAGGCCTGGAACACTGAAGCTTTCTTT
NA TRBJ1-3 TRBV14 NA CASSPNSGSGNTIYF TGTGCCAGCAGCCCAAACAGTGGATCTGGAAACACCATATATTTT
NA TRBJ2-7 TRBV5-4 NA CASSLGGTSYEQYF TGTGCCAGCAGCTTGGGCGGGACCTCCTACGAGCAGTACTTC
NA TRBJ2-1 TRBV13 NA CASSFYRDSLDEQFF TGTGCCAGCAGCTTTTACCGGGACTCTCTGGATGAGCAGTTCTTC
TRBD2 TRBJ2-1 TRBV28 few CASSFGLAGYNEQFF TGTGCCAGCAGTTTCGGACTAGCGGGATACAATGAGCAGTTCTTC
NA TRBJ2-7 TRBV4-3 NA CASSQEDSSYEQYF TGCGCCAGCAGCCAAGAGGACAGTTCCTACGAGCAGTACTTC
NA TRBJ2-3 TRBV9 NA CASSAGVTSFTDTQYF TGTGCCAGCAGCGCCGGAGTGACAAGCTTCACAGATACGCAGTATTTT
TRBD2 TRBJ2-1 TRBV7-2 NA CASSLSGRNEQFF TGTGCCAGCAGCTTGAGCGGGAGGAATGAGCAGTTCTTC
TRBD1 TRBJ1-1 TRBV25-1 NA CASSETLTGQGAGEAFF TGTGCCAGCAGTGAAACACTAACTGGACAGGGGGCTGGTGAAGCTTTCTTT
NA TRBJ2-5 TRBV6-5 NA CASSYSWTLALETQYF TGTGCCAGCAGTTACTCGTGGACCCTGGCTCTGGAGACCCAGTACTTC
NA TRBJ1-1 TRBV6-5 few CASSSYGQFGTEAFF TGTGCCAGCAGTAGTTACGGACAATTTGGCACTGAAGCTTTCTTT
NA TRBJ1-5 TRBV27 NA CASAGGVRNQPQHF TGTGCCAGCGCCGGTGGGGTCAGGAATCAGCCCCAGCATTTT
NA TRBJ1-5 TRBV27 NA CASSLYGALNQPQHF TGTGCCAGCAGTTTATATGGGGCGCTGAATCAGCCCCAGCATTTT
NA TRBJ1-2 TRBV10-2 NA CASNGGANGYTF TGCGCCAGCAATGGGGGGGCAAATGGCTACACCTTC
NA TRBJ1-2 TRBV20-1 few CSTERYSGYTF TGCAGTACTGAGCGGTATTCGGGCTACACCTTC
NA TRBJ1-2 TRBV27 NA CASIDWGGSGGYTF TGTGCCAGCATCGATTGGGGGGGGAGCGGAGGCTACACCTTC
NA TRBJ1-1 TRBV30 NA CAWRVWDTEAFF TGTGCCTGGCGCGTATGGGACACTGAAGCTTTCTTT
TRBD1 TRBJ2-7 TRBV5-5 NA CASRRTGGSYEQYF TGTGCCAGCAGAAGGACAGGGGGCTCCTACGAGCAGTACTTC
NA TRBJ1-5 TRBV18 NA CASSPFFGPGHQPQHF TGTGCCAGCTCACCTTTTTTTGGACCGGGTCATCAGCCCCAGCATTTT
NA TRBJ1-2 TRBV18 NA CASSPIDGRSYGYTF TGTGCCAGCTCACCCATCGACGGGAGGAGCTATGGCTACACCTTC
NA TRBJ2-1 TRBV9 NA CASSVGSGGDNEQFF TGTGCCAGCAGCGTAGGTAGCGGAGGGGACAATGAGCAGTTCTTC
TRBD2 TRBJ2-7 TRBV9 NA CASSEGGAGYSYEQYF TGTGCCAGCAGCGAGGGAGGAGCGGGGTATTCCTACGAGCAGTACTTC
NA TRBJ2-1 TRBV5-1 NA CASSSLAYNEQFF TGCGCCAGCAGCTCACTGGCCTACAATGAGCAGTTCTTC
TRBD1 TRBJ1-5 TRBV5-1 NA CASSTGTGDVSNQPQHF TGCGCCAGCAGTACCGGGACAGGGGACGTTAGCAATCAGCCCCAGCATTTT
TRBD1 TRBJ2-7 TRBV4-3 NA CASSQEGDRGAEQYF TGCGCCAGCAGCCAAGAGGGCGACAGGGGTGCCGAGCAGTACTTC
NA TRBJ1-1 TRBV5-1 once CASSFLGSHIDTEAFF TGCGCCAGCAGCTTTCTGGGCAGCCATATCGACACTGAAGCTTTCTTT
NA TRBJ1-5 TRBV6-1 NA CASSEGQAVGAQHF TGTGCCAGCAGTGAAGGACAGGCCGTTGGGGCCCAGCATTTT
NA TRBJ1-3 TRBV5-4 once CASRDPDSGNTIYF TGTGCCAGCAGGGATCCAGACTCTGGAAACACCATATATTTT
NA TRBJ1-1 TRBV29-1 NA CRAGLNTEAFF TGCAGAGCAGGGTTGAACACTGAAGCTTTCTTT
TRBD1 TRBJ2-7 TRBV6-1 NA CASSAGTGGYEQYF TGTGCCAGCAGCGCCGGGACAGGGGGCTACGAGCAGTACTTC
TRBD1 TRBJ1-4 TRBV5-1 once CASRLDRGKLFF TGCGCCAGCAGATTAGACAGGGGAAAACTGTTTTTT
TRBD1 TRBJ2-7 TRBV25-1 NA CASSEWSGGHEQYF TGTGCCAGCAGTGAATGGTCAGGGGGCCACGAGCAGTACTTC
NA TRBJ2-5 TRBV7-9 NA CASSFLGQETQYF TGTGCCAGCAGCTTTCTGGGACAAGAGACCCAGTACTTC
NA TRBJ1-1 TRBV4-2 NA CASSQDFKVNTEAFF TGTGCCAGCAGCCAAGACTTTAAGGTGAACACTGAAGCTTTCTTT
NA TRBJ1-2 TRBV5-6 few CASTRDNYGYTF TGTGCCAGCACCCGGGACAACTATGGCTACACCTTC
NA TRBJ1-1 TRBV5-1 NA CASSLATRGSEAFF TGCGCCAGCAGCTTGGCCACCAGGGGCTCTGAAGCTTTCTTT
TRBD1 TRBJ1-1 TRBV7-9 NA CASSSGQGRSTEAFF TGTGCCAGCAGCTCCGGACAGGGACGAAGCACTGAAGCTTTCTTT
NA TRBJ1-2 TRBV27 NA CASSRQAANYGYTF TGTGCCAGCAGTCGACAGGCCGCCAACTATGGCTACACCTTC
NA TRBJ1-1 TRBV29-1 NA CSVGWGIEAFF TGCAGCGTTGGTTGGGGGATTGAAGCTTTCTTT
TRBD1 TRBJ2-5 TRBV2 few CASSWDRGRETQYF TGTGCCAGCAGTTGGGACAGGGGAAGGGAGACCCAGTACTTC
TRBD2 TRBJ2-1 TRBV7-9 NA CASSSWTSGSHEQFF TGTGCCAGCAGCTCGTGGACTAGCGGGAGCCATGAGCAGTTCTTC
NA TRBJ2-1 TRBV9 NA CASSAYRLGYNEQFF TGTGCCAGCAGCGCCTACAGACTGGGCTACAATGAGCAGTTCTTC
TRBD2 TRBJ2-1 TRBV29-1 NA CSVEPAGGPGNEQFF TGCAGCGTTGAACCGGCGGGAGGGCCGGGGAATGAGCAGTTCTTC
TRBD2 TRBJ2-1 TRBV28 NA CASSFATSGVNEQFF TGTGCCAGCAGTTTCGCGACTAGCGGTGTTAATGAGCAGTTCTTC
NA TRBJ2-7 TRBV6-6 NA CASYDSGQGDYEQYF TGTGCCAGCTACGATTCGGGGCAGGGCGACTACGAGCAGTACTTC
NA TRBJ1-2 TRBV30 NA CAWTLDSGGYTF TGTGCCTGGACCTTAGACTCCGGGGGCTACACCTTC